The present T cell receptor (beta chain) was sequenced within a study of shared clonotypes between healthy human individuals. Study information: Those who served as donors were a couple of women and a few men between the ages of 18 and 49. CD4 naive cells filled three plates per donor, CD4 memory three, CD8 naive two and CD8 memory one. Study-wide points: The study found lower generation probabilities in non-shared clonotypes than in those shared by all four donors.

The germline V gene encodes CDR1 MGHRA and CDR2 YSYEKL. V gave up 4 bases and J gave up 6 bases; unmatched junction bases: 13. The CDR3 is made up of 16 amino acids. Some clones are missing from TCRdb's copy, which holds only in-frame ones; the method was immunoSEQ multiplex PCR. The table records about 580,000 clones, roughly 98% of them present only once. Naive CD8 cells lacked CD45RO, underwent positive selection for CCR7 and left out terminally differentiated effector memory CD45RA+ cells. With respect to this clone: Its antigen remains unidentified.

Material for sequencing was naive CD8+ T cells sorted from blood. The TCR comes from a man aged 25-45 years in good health. J is TRBJ2-7 and V is TRBV4-1; 9 bases fit TRBD1. Written as DNA, the CDR3 is TGCGCCAGCAGCCCCACCGTTGGGACAGGGTATTCCGAGCAGTACTTC. Its translation: CASSPTVGTGYSEQYF.